This T cell receptor beta chain was recovered during a study of T cells in Graves' hyperthyroidism and ophthalmopathy. Study context: At the time of initial diagnosis and before any treatment, peripheral blood was collected.

Germline V gene sequence: CDR1 GTSNPN, CDR2 SVGIG (reference sequence). The CDR3 is 13 amino acids. The V and J ends lost 3 bases and 2 bases respectively, with 11 bases between them. General study results and limits: Researchers found most expanded thyroid clonotypes above 0.001 in blood as well.

Lactation, pregnancy, other autoimmune disease or uncontrolled infection excluded patients. Fresh peripheral blood, around 9.3 ml of it, supplied the PBMCs. This clonotype turned up a few times. Its antigen is undetermined. RNA transcripts yielded amplified TCR beta CDR3 regions. HTBI primers drove first-round RT-PCR of the TCR CDR3. TCRdb itself ran the multiplex PCR reads through MiXCR, one entry per CDR3 protein. The repertoire has 700,000 or so distinct CDR3 sequences, about a sixth of them found once; the top ten carry around 8%. The chain links TRBV30 to TRBJ2-7, with D possibly TRBD1 on 6 matching bases. The TCR was taken from a man younger than 35 with Graves' hyperthyroidism. The specimen was blood. The CDR3 sequence: CAWSPQGPYEQYF. DNA for the CDR3: TGTGCCTGGAGCCCCCAGGGGCCCTACGAGCAGTACTTC.